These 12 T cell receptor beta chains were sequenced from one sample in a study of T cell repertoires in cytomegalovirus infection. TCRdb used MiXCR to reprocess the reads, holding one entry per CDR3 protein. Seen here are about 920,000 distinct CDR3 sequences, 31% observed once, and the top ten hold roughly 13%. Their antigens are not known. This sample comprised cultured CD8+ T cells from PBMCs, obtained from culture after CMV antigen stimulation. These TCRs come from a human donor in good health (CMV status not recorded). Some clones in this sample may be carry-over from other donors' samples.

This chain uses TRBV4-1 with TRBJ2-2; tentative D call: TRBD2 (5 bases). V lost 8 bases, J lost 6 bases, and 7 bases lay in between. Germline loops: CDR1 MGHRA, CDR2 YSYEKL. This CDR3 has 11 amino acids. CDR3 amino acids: CASQEAGELFF. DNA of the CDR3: TGCGCCAGCCAGGAGGCCGGGGAGCTGTTTTTT.

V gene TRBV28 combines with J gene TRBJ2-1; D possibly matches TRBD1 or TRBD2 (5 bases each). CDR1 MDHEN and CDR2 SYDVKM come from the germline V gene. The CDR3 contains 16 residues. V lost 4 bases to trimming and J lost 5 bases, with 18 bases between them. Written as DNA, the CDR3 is TGTGCCAGCAGTTCCCCATGGGGGATCGAGGACAATGAGCAGTTCTTC. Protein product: CASSSPWGIEDNEQFF.

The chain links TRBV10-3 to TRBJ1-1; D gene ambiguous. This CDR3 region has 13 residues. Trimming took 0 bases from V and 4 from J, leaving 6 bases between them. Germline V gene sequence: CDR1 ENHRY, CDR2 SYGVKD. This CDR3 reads CAISESLSTEAFF. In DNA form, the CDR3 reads TGTGCCATCAGTGAGTCGTTGTCCACTGAAGCTTTCTTT.

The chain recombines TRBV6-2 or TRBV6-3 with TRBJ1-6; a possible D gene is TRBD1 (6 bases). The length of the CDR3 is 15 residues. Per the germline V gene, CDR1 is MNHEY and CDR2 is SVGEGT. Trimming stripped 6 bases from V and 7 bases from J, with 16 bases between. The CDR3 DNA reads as TGTGCCAGCAGCCCCTGGAGGACAGTCAATTCACCCCTCCACTTT. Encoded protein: CASSPWRTVNSPLHF.

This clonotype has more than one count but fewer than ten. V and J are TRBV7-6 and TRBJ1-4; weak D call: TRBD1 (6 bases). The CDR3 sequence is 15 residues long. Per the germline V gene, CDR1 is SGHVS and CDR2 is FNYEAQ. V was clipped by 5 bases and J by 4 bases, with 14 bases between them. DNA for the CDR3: TGTGCCAGCAGCCCAGCGGGGGGGCGTAATGAAAAACTGTTTTTT. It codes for CASSPAGGRNEKLFF.

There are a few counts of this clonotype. CDR3 bases: TGTGCCAGTACCGGGACTTCAGATACGCAGTATTTT. Translating gives CASTGTSDTQYF. V usage is TRBV19 and J usage is TRBJ2-3; D is perhaps TRBD2 (6 bases). The V and J ends lost 7 bases and 4 bases respectively, with 9 bases between them. Germline V gene lookup returns CDR1 LNHDA and CDR2 SQIVND (reference sequence). The CDR3 spans 12 residues.

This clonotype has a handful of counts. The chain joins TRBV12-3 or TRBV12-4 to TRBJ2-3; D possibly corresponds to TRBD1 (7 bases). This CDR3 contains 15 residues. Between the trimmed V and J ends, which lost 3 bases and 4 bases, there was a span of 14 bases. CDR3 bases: TGTGCCAGCAGTTTGTGGAGGGACAGCTCAGATACGCAGTATTTT. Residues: CASSLWRDSSDTQYF.

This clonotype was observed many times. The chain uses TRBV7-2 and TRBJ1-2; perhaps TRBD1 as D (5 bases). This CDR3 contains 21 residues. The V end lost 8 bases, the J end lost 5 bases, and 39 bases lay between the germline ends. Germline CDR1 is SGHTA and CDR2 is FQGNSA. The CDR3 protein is CASRGLTETMRETIGVYGYTF. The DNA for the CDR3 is TGTGCCAGCCGGGGTCTGACAGAAACTATGAGGGAAACTATCGGGGTTTATGGCTACACCTTC. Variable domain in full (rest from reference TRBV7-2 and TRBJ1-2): GAGVSQSPSNKVTEKGKDVELRCDPISGHTALYWYRQSLGQGLEFLIYFQGNSAPDKSGLPSDRFSAERTGGSVSTLTIQRTQQEDSAVYLCASRGLTETMRETIGVYGYTFGSGTRLTVV.

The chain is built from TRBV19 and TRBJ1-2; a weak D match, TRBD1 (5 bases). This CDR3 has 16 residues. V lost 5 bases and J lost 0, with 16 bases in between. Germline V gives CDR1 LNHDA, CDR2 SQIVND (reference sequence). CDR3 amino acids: CASSGTDQIANYGYTF. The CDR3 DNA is TGTGCCAGTAGTGGGACGGACCAAATAGCTAACTATGGCTACACCTTC.

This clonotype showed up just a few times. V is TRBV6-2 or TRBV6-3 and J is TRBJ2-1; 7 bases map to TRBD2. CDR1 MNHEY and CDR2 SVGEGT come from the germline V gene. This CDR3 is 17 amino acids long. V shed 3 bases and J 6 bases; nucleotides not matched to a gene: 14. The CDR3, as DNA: TGTGCCAGCAGTTATTTCGTCGTGGGGGGGACCGGCAATGAGCAGTTCTTC. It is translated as CASSYFVVGGTGNEQFF.

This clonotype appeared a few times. CDR3 coding DNA: TGTGCCAGCAGTTTGGGGGGAGCGGGGGGCCGGAATGAGCAGTTCTTC. This gives the protein CASSLGGAGGRNEQFF. The V gene is TRBV12-3 or TRBV12-4, the J gene TRBJ2-1; the match to TRBD2 covers 9 bases. Trimming removed 3 bases from V and 7 bases from J; junction bases left unmatched: 10. CDR3 size: 16 residues.

The CDR3 loop is CASSEGTESGNTIYF. Written as DNA, the CDR3 is TGCGCCAGCAGCGAAGGGACGGAATCTGGAAACACCATATATTTT. The J gene is TRBJ1-3, the V gene TRBV5-1; perhaps TRBD1 as D (5 bases). From germline, CDR1 is SGHRS and CDR2 YFSETQ. This CDR3 contains 15 residues. Trimming cost V 4 bases and J 1 base, with 12 bases left between them.